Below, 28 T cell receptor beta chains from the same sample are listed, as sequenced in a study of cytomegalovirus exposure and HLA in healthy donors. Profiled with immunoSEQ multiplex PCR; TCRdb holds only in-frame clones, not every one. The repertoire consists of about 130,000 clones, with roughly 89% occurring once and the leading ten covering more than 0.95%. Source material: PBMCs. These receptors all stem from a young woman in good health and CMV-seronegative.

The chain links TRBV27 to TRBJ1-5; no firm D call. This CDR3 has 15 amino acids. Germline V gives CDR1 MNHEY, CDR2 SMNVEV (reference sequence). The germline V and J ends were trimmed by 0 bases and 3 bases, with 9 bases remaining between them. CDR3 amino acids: CASSLSRGSNQPQHF. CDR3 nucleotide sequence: TGTGCCAGCAGTTTATCACGGGGTTCCAATCAGCCCCAGCATTTT.

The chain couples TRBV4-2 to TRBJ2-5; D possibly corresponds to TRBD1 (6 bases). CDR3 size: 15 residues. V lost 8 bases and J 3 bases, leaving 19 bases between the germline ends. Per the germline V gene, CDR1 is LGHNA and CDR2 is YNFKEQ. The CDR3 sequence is CASGPGEAIEETQYF. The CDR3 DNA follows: TGTGCCAGCGGCCCAGGGGAAGCGATCGAAGAGACCCAGTACTTC.

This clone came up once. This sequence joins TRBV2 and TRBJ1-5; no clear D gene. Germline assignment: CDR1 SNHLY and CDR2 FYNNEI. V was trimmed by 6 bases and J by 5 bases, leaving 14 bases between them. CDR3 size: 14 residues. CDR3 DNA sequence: TGTGCCAGCAGCGTTTTAAGAGGTGATCAGCCCCAGCATTTT. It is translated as CASSVLRGDQPQHF.

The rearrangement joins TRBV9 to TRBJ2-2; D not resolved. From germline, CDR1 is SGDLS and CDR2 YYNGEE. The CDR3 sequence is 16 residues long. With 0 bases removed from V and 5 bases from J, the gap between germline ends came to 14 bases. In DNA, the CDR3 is TGTGCCAGCAGCGTAGCCCCAGGTTGGGCGACCGGGGAGCTGTTTTTT. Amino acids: CASSVAPGWATGELFF.

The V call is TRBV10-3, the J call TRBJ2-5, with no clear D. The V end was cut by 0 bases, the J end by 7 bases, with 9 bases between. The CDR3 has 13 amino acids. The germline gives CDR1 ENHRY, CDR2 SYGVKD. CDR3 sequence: CAISESESGTQYF. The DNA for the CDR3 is TGTGCCATCAGTGAGTCTGAGAGTGGGACCCAGTACTTC.

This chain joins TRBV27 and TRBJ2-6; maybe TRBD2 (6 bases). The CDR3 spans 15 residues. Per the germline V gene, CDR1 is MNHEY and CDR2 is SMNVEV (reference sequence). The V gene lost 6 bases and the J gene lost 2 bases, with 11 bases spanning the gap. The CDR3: CASSPWGAGANVLTF. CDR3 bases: TGTGCCAGCAGCCCGTGGGGGGCTGGGGCCAACGTCCTGACTTTC.

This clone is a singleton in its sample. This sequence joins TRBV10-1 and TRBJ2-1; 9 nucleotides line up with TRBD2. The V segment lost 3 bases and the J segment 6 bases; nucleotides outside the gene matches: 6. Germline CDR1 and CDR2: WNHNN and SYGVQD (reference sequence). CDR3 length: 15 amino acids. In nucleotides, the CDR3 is TGCGCCAGCAGTGATGGCGGGGGGGCGGGCAATGAGCAGTTCTTC. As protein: CASSDGGGAGNEQFF.

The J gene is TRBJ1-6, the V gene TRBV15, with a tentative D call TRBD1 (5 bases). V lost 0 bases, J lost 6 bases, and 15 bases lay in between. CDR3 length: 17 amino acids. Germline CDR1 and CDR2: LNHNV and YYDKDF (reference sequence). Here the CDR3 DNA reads TGTGCCACCAGCAGAGATAAGGCAGGGCCTCCTAATTCACCCCTCCACTTT. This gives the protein CATSRDKAGPPNSPLHF.

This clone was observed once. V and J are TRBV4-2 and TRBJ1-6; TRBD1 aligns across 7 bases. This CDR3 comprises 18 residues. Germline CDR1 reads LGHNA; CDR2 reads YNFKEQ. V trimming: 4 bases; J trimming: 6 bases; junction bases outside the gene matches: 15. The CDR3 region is CASSLLITGQKTNSPLHF. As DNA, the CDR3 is TGTGCCAGCAGCCTCCTTATAACGGGACAGAAGACTAATTCACCCCTCCACTTT.

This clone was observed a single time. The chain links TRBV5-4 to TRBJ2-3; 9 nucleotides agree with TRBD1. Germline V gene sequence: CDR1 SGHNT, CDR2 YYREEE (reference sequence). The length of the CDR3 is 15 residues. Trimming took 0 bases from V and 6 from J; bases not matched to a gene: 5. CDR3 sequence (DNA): TGTGCCAGCAGCTTGGTGGGACAGGGTCTGGATACGCAGTATTTT. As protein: CASSLVGQGLDTQYF. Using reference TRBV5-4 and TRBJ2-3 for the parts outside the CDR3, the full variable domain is ETGVTQSPTHLIKTRGQQVTLRCSSQSGHNTVSWYQQALGQGPQFIFQYYREEENGRGNFPPRFSGLQFPNYSSELNVNALELDDSALYLCASSLVGQGLDTQYFGPGTRLTVL.

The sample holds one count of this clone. CDR3 nucleotide sequence: TGCGCCAGCAGCCCGTCCGGGCCTGGGGGGGGGCTGGGCACTGAAGCTTTCTTT. As protein: CASSPSGPGGGLGTEAFF. This chain joins TRBV4-1 and TRBJ1-1, with D possibly matching TRBD1 (6 bases). V was trimmed by 4 bases and J by 4 bases, leaving 25 bases between them. This CDR3 is 18 amino acids long. Germline V gene data show CDR1 as MGHRA and CDR2 as YSYEKL.

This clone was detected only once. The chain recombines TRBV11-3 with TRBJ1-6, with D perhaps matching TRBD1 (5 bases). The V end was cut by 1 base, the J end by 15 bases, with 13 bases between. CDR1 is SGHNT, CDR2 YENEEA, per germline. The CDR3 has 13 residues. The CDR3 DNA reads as TGTGCCAGCAGCTTAGGGGTTGCGGGACGCCTCCACTTT. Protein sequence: CASSLGVAGRLHF.

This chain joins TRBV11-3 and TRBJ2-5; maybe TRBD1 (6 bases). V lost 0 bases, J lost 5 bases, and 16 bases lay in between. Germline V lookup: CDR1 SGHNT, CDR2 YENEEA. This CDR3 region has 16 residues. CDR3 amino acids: CASSLEFQGTLETQYF. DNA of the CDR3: TGTGCCAGCAGCTTAGAGTTCCAGGGGACGCTGGAGACCCAGTACTTC.

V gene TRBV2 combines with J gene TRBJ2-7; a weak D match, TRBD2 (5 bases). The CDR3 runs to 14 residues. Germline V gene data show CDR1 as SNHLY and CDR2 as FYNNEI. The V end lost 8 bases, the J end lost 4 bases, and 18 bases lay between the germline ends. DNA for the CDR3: TGTGCCAGCGAATACGTTGCGTCGGGATACGAGCAGTACTTC. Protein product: CASEYVASGYEQYF.

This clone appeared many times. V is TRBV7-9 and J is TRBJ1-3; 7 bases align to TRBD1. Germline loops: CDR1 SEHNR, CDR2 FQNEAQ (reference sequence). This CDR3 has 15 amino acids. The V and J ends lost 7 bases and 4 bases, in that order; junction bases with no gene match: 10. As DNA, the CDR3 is TGTGCCAGCACCTTCGACAGGGTCGCAGGAAACACCATATATTTT. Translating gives CASTFDRVAGNTIYF.

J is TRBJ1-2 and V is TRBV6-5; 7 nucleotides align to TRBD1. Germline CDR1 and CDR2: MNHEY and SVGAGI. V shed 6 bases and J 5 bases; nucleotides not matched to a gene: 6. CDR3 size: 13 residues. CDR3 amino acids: CASRYLTGYGYTF. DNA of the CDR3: TGTGCCAGCAGGTACCTGACAGGGTATGGCTACACCTTC.

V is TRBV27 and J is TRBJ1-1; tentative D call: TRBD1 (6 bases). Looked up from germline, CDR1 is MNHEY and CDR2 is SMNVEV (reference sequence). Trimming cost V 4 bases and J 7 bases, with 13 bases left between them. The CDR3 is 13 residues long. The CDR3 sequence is CASSSRQAVEAFF. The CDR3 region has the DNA TGTGCCAGCAGTTCACGACAGGCTGTTGAAGCTTTCTTT.

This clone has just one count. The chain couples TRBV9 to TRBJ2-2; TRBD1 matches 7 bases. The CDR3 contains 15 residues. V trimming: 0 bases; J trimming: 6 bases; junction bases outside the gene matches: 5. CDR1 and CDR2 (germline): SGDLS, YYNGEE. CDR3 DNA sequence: TGTGCCAGCAGCGTAGGAGGGGGCGCGGCCGGGGAGCTGTTTTTT. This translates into CASSVGGGAAGELFF.

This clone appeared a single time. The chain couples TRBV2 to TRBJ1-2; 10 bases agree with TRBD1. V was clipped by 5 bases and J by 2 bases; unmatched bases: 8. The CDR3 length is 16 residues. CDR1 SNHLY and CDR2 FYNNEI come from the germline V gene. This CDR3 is CASSSRWDRGNYGYTF. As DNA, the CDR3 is TGTGCCAGCAGTAGCAGGTGGGACAGGGGAAACTATGGCTACACCTTC.

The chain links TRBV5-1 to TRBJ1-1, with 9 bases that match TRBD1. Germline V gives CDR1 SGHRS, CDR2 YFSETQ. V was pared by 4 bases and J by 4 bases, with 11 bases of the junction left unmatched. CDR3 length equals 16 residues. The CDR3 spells CASSRTGVIVGTEAFF. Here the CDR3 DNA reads TGCGCCAGCAGCCGGACAGGGGTGATCGTTGGCACTGAAGCTTTCTTT.

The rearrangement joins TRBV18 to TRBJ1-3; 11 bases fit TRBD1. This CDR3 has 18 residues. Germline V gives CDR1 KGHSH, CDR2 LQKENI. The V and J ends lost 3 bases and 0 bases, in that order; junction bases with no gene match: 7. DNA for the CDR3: TGTGCCAGCTCACCCCTCGGGACAGGGGGAAGCTCTGGAAACACCATATATTTT. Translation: CASSPLGTGGSSGNTIYF.

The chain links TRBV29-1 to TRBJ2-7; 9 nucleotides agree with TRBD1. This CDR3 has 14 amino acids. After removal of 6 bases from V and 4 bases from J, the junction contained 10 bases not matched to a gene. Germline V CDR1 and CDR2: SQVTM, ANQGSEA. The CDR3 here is CSVELGQGPYEQYF. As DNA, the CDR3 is TGCAGCGTCGAGCTGGGACAGGGCCCGTACGAGCAGTACTTC.

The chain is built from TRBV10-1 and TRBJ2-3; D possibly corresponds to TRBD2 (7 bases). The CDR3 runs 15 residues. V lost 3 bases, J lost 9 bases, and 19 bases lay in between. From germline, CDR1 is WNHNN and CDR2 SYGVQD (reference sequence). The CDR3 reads CASSDPRGPGETQYF. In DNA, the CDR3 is TGCGCCAGCAGTGACCCGCGGGGGCCCGGTGAAACGCAGTATTTT.

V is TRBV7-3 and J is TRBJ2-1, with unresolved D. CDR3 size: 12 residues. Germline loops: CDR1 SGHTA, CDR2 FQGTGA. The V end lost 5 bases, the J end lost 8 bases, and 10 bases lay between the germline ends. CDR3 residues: CASSPGSDEQFF. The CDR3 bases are TGTGCCAGCAGCCCCGGTAGTGATGAGCAGTTCTTC. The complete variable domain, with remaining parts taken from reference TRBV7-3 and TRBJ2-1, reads GAGVSQTPSNKVTEKGKYVELRCDPISGHTALYWYRQSLGQGPEFLIYFQGTGAADDSGLPNDRFFAVRPEGSVSTLKIQRTERGDSAVYLCASSPGSDEQFFGPGTRLTVL.

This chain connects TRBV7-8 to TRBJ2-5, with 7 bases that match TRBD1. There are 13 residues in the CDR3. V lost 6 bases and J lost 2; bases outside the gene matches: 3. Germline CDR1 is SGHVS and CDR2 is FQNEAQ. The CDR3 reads CASRWDRQETQYF. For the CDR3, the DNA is TGTGCCAGCAGGTGGGACAGACAAGAGACCCAGTACTTC.

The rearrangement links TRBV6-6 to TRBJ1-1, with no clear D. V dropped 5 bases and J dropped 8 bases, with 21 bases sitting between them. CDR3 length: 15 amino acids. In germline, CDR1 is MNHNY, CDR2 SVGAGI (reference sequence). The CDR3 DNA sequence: TGTGCCAGCAGTCCCAGAGGTACCCCTTATGTGGAAGCTTTCTTT. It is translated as CASSPRGTPYVEAFF.

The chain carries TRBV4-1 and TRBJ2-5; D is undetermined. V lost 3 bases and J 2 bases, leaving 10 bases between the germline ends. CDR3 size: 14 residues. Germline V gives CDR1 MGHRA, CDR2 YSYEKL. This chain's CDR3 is CASSQLVTQETQYF. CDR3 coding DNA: TGCGCCAGCAGCCAGTTAGTCACTCAAGAGACCCAGTACTTC.

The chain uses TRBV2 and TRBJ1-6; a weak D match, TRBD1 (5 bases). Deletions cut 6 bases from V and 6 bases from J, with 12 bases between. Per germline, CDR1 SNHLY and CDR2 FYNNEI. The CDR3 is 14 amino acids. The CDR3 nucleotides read TGTGCCAGCAGCGTCAGGGTCGTTAATTCACCCCTCCACTTT. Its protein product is CASSVRVVNSPLHF.